Each of the 21 T cell receptor beta chains below was sequenced from the same sample in a study of shared clonotypes between healthy human individuals (dated by TCRdb to the early 2020s). Libraries were constructed by the immunoSEQ multiplex PCR assay. TCRdb obtained this table from immuneACCESS and retained in-frame rearrangements with V and J assigned. These tables miss some clones; where compared with another copy, unresolved V genes account for less than half of the shortfall, and the remainder is unexplained. This sample comprises over 850,000 clones, about 80% of them detected only once. The ten largest make up under 0.8% of the sample. Sequencing was carried out using memory CD4+ T cells from PBMCs. Per the publication, the cell subset or site label means: CD45RA-negative fraction. All receptors derive from a man aged 18 to 30 in good health. Some clones in this sample may be carry-over from other donors' samples.

The chain combines TRBV10-1 with TRBJ2-6; D unresolved. CDR3 length: 17 amino acids. Germline values: CDR1 WNHNN, CDR2 SYGVQD (reference sequence). The V end was cut by 6 bases, the J end by 0 bases, with 15 bases between. Here the CDR3 reads CASSNRGQLSGANVLTF. The CDR3, as DNA: TGCGCCAGCAGCAACAGAGGCCAGCTCTCTGGGGCCAACGTCCTGACTTTC.

Only a few counts were recorded for this clone. This chain connects TRBV18 to TRBJ2-5; perhaps TRBD2 as D (5 bases). The V end lost 5 bases, the J end lost 4 bases, and 14 bases lay between the germline ends. The CDR3 spans 14 residues. Per the germline V gene, CDR1 is KGHSH and CDR2 is LQKENI. As DNA, the CDR3 is TGTGCCAGCTCAACCTCAACGGACTCAGAGACCCAGTACTTC. Translation gives CASSTSTDSETQYF.

The V and J genes are TRBV5-6 and TRBJ2-3; D is ambiguous. Germline V gene data show CDR1 as SGHDT and CDR2 as YYEEEE. CDR3 size: 13 residues. Trimming removed 0 bases at V and 4 bases at J, with 6 bases between. CDR3 region: CASSLVFADTQYF. In DNA form, the CDR3 reads TGTGCCAGCAGCTTGGTATTTGCAGATACGCAGTATTTT.

This clone has a handful of counts. V gene TRBV5-8 combines with J gene TRBJ1-2; D ambiguous. Deletions cut 4 bases from V and 4 bases from J, with 11 bases between. The CDR3 loop spans 13 amino acids. CDR1 is SGHTS, CDR2 YDEGEE, per germline. CDR3 bases: TGTGCCAGCAGCCACCGGAGGCCCTATGGCTACACCTTC. Translation gives CASSHRRPYGYTF.

Remarks on this clone: The sample holds other DNA sequences that translate to the same CDR3. The V call is TRBV30, the J call TRBJ1-4; tentative D call: TRBD1 (5 bases). CDR1 is GTSNPN, CDR2 SVGIG, per germline (reference sequence). CDR3 length: 11 residues. The germline V and J ends were trimmed by 3 bases and 7 bases, with 6 bases remaining between them. The CDR3 bases are TGTGCCTGGAGGGGGGGTGAAAAACTGTTTTTT. Protein product: CAWRGGEKLFF.

This clone was counted a single time. This sequence joins TRBV10-2 and TRBJ2-3; no reliable D call. V lost 4 bases and J lost 2, with 19 bases in between. This CDR3 contains 17 residues. Germline-derived CDR1 and CDR2 are WSHSY and SAAADI. The CDR3 coding sequence is TGCGCCAGCAGTGGTCAAGGGCGTACTACTTCCACAGATACGCAGTATTTT. Amino acid sequence: CASSGQGRTTSTDTQYF.

This clone came up a few times. The sample has other DNA sequences that encode this CDR3 too. The chain employs TRBV5-1 and TRBJ2-7; 8 nucleotides match TRBD1. Per germline, CDR1 SGHRS and CDR2 YFSETQ. The CDR3 runs 14 residues. V gave up 4 bases and J gave up 3 bases; unmatched junction bases: 6. CDR3 in amino acids: CASSPTGGSYEQYF. The CDR3 region has the DNA TGCGCCAGCAGCCCAACAGGGGGAAGCTACGAGCAGTACTTC.

The rearrangement joins TRBV9 to TRBJ2-2; D gene unclear. The germline V gene encodes CDR1 SGDLS and CDR2 YYNGEE. Trimming cost V 0 bases and J 6 bases, with 6 bases left between them. The CDR3 runs to 13 residues. The CDR3 DNA is TGTGCCAGCAGCGTAGGTATCGCCGGGGAGCTGTTTTTT. Protein product: CASSVGIAGELFF.

This clone was observed a handful of times. J is TRBJ1-2 and V is TRBV6-1, with 9 bases lining up with TRBD1. Looked up from germline, CDR1 is MNHNS and CDR2 is SASEGT. This CDR3 contains 14 residues. The trim removed 6 bases at V and 3 bases at J, leaving 5 bases unmatched. The CDR3 here is CASRITGGDYGYTF. CDR3 sequence (DNA): TGTGCCAGCAGGATAACAGGGGGCGACTATGGCTACACCTTC.

The V call is TRBV30, the J call TRBJ2-3; D uncertain. CDR1 is GTSNPN and CDR2 is SVGIG in the germline V gene (reference sequence). The CDR3 runs to 11 residues. The V end lost 3 bases, the J end lost 4 bases, and 5 bases lay between the germline ends. The CDR3 DNA reads as TGTGCCTGGAGGGACGCAGATACGCAGTATTTT. Translation: CAWRDADTQYF.

This clone was seen once. This may be a read error: a much more frequent sequence differs by one nucleotide. V and J are TRBV7-9 and TRBJ1-4, with 8 bases identical to TRBD1. There are 15 residues in the CDR3. Germline loops: CDR1 SEHNR, CDR2 FQNEAQ (reference sequence). V shed 5 bases, J shed 0 bases, and the junction held 2 bases outside the gene matches. The CDR3 protein is CASSPQGATNEKLFF. The DNA of the CDR3 is TGTGCCAGCAGCCCACAGGGGGCAACTAATGAAAAACTGTTTTTT.

The chain has TRBV10-3 and TRBJ2-7; no reliable D call. Trimming stripped 3 bases from V and 12 bases from J, with 12 bases between. This CDR3 has 11 amino acids. Per the germline V gene, CDR1 is ENHRY and CDR2 is SYGVKD. This CDR3 reads CAISETGPRYF. The DNA of the CDR3 is TGTGCCATCAGTGAAACCGGGCCGCGGTACTTC.

J is TRBJ2-7 and V is TRBV19, with D perhaps TRBD1 (6 bases). V gave up 5 bases and J gave up 0 bases, with 17 bases separating them. This CDR3 contains 16 residues. Germline-derived CDR1 and CDR2 are LNHDA and SQIVND (reference sequence). The CDR3 loop is CASSSPGHATSYEQYF. Here the CDR3 DNA reads TGTGCCAGTAGTTCCCCGGGACACGCCACCTCCTACGAGCAGTACTTC. Together with reference TRBV19 and TRBJ2-7, the CDR3 gives the full variable domain: DGGITQSPKYLFRKEGQNVTLSCEQNLNHDAMYWYRQDPGQGLRLIYYSQIVNDFQKGDIAEGYSVSREKKESFPLTVTSAQKNPTAFYLCASSSPGHATSYEQYFGPGTRLTVT.

The rearrangement joins TRBV28 to TRBJ2-5; D may correspond to TRBD1 or TRBD2 (6 bases each). The CDR3 is 16 amino acids. Trimming left V 1 base short and J 5 bases short, with 17 bases between. CDR1 is MDHEN and CDR2 is SYDVKM in the germline V gene. The CDR3 nucleotides read TGTGCCAGCAGTTTATCCGACCGGGGGCGCCTGGAGACCCAGTACTTC. It is translated as CASSLSDRGRLETQYF.

V and J are TRBV7-2 and TRBJ1-5; D perhaps matches TRBD1 (5 bases). This CDR3 contains 15 residues. V was pared by 1 base and J by 6 bases, with 13 bases between. Germline loops: CDR1 SGHTA, CDR2 FQGNSA. The CDR3 region is CASSLGPGLGQPQHF. The CDR3 DNA is TGTGCCAGCAGCTTAGGGCCAGGGCTAGGTCAGCCCCAGCATTTT.

The rearrangement uses TRBV7-8 and TRBJ1-5; no clear D gene. The germline V gene encodes CDR1 SGHVS and CDR2 FQNEAQ. V dropped 1 base and J dropped 1 base, with 11 bases sitting between them. CDR3 length: 16 residues. Here the CDR3 reads CASSLGVRLSNQPQHF. As DNA, the CDR3 is TGTGCCAGCAGCTTAGGGGTCAGGTTAAGCAATCAGCCCCAGCATTTT.

The chain carries TRBV19 and TRBJ1-3; no definite D call. The length of the CDR3 is 17 residues. CDR1 is LNHDA, CDR2 SQIVND, per germline (reference sequence). V lost 4 bases, J lost 0 bases, and 16 bases lay in between. CDR3 sequence: CASSNMAAAFSGNTIYF. The CDR3 coding sequence is TGTGCCAGTAGTAATATGGCAGCCGCCTTCTCTGGAAACACCATATATTTT.

This rearrangement joins TRBV4-2 to TRBJ1-1; the D is unclear. The V gene's germline CDR1 is LGHNA and CDR2 YNFKEQ. V was shortened by 1 base and J by 3 bases, with 9 bases between the two germline ends. CDR3 length: 14 amino acids. This CDR3 reads CASSQVGPDTEAFF. The CDR3 coding sequence is TGTGCCAGCAGCCAAGTAGGGCCGGACACTGAAGCTTTCTTT.

This rearrangement joins TRBV29-1 to TRBJ1-2; 8 positions agree with TRBD1. The CDR3 is 14 residues long. Trimming at V came to 6 bases and at J to 3 bases, leaving 9 bases not matched to a gene. The germline CDR1 and CDR2 sequences are SQVTM and ANQGSEA. The CDR3 nucleotides read TGCAGCGTCGCCGGAACAGGGGGGGACTATGGCTACACCTTC. Translating it yields CSVAGTGGDYGYTF.

A remark on this clone: A clone one base away is much larger, so this may be a read error. V gene TRBV7-9 combines with J gene TRBJ2-2; 11 nucleotides line up with TRBD2. V shed 5 bases, J shed 6 bases, and the junction held 11 bases outside the gene matches. Germline V gene lookup returns CDR1 SEHNR and CDR2 FQNEAQ (reference sequence). The CDR3 has 17 amino acids. CDR3 nucleotide sequence: TGTGCCAGCAGCGCATCCGGGACTAGCGGATACGCCGGGGAGCTGTTTTTT. This encodes CASSASGTSGYAGELFF. Using reference TRBV7-9 and TRBJ2-2 for the parts outside the CDR3, the full variable domain is DTGVSQNPRHKITKRGQNVTFRCDPISEHNRLYWYRQTLGQGPEFLTYFQNEAQLEKSRLLSDRFSAERPKGSFSTLEIQRTEQGDSAMYLCASSASGTSGYAGELFFGEGSRLTVL.

On this clone itself: Relative to the germline gene, one junction end is altered; a read error may explain this. The sample contains more than one DNA sequence encoding this CDR3. The rearrangement links TRBV7-3 to TRBJ1-5; D call uncertain. From germline, CDR1 is SGHTA and CDR2 FQGTGA. There are 13 residues in the CDR3. The CDR3 coding sequence is TGTGCCAGCAGCCTAACTAGCAATCAGCCCCAGCATTTT. Protein product: CASSLTSNQPQHF.